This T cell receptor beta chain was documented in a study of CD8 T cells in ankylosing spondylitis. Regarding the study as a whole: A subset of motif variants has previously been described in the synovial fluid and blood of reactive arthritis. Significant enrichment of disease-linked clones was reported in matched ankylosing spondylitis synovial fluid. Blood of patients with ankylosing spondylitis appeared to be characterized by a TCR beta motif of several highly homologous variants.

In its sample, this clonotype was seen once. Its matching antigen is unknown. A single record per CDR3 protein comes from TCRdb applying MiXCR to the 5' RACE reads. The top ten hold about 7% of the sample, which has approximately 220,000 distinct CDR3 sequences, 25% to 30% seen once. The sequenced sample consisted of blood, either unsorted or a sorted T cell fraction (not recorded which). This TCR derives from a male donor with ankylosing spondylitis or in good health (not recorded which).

CDR3 in DNA: TGCAGTGCTAGACTAGCGTCCTCCTACGAGCAGTACTTC. It encodes CSARLASSYEQYF. The rearrangement joins TRBV20-1 to TRBJ2-7; tentatively, D is TRBD2 (6 bases). The V end was cut by 2 bases, the J end by 0 bases, with 8 bases between. The CDR3 runs 13 residues. Germline V gene sequence: CDR1 DFQATT, CDR2 SNEGSKA (reference sequence).